What follows are 28 T cell receptor beta chains derived from one specimen sequenced in a study of T cell responses to AZD1222 COVID-19 vaccine. Repertoires were generated with immunoSEQ multiplex PCR, while TCRdb's copy carries only in-frame clones and drops some. The repertoire holds 150,000 to 200,000 clones, with approximately 94% as singletons. Sequences were derived from peripheral blood, sampled 28 days after the second AZD1222 dose. Receptors were obtained from an adult who received the AZD1222 COVID-19 vaccine.

The chain combines TRBV29-1 with TRBJ2-1; D is perhaps TRBD2 (7 bases). CDR3 length: 15 amino acids. Germline-derived CDR1 and CDR2 are SQVTM and ANQGSEA. Trimming left V 0 bases short and J 8 bases short, with 17 bases between. The CDR3 spells CSVEDRVGGGDEQFF. In nucleotides, the CDR3 is TGCAGCGTTGAAGATCGTGTAGGAGGGGGGGATGAGCAGTTCTTC.

The rearrangement joins TRBV7-9 to TRBJ2-7; perhaps TRBD1 as D (6 bases). The CDR3 covers 14 residues. The V end lost 5 bases, the J end lost 6 bases, and 17 bases lay between the germline ends. CDR1 is SEHNR and CDR2 is FQNEAQ in the germline V gene (reference sequence). DNA for the CDR3: TGTGCCAGCAGCCCCCCCAGGGGTAGACCCGAGCAGTACTTC. Translation gives CASSPPRGRPEQYF.

This clone came up once. The chain carries TRBV5-1 and TRBJ2-5, with TRBD2 as a possible D gene (6 bases). Germline assignment: CDR1 SGHRS and CDR2 YFSETQ. Trimming took 0 bases from V and 0 from J, leaving 12 bases between them. The CDR3 loop spans 16 amino acids. The CDR3: CASSLVSGLNQETQYF. In nucleotides, the CDR3 is TGCGCCAGCAGCTTGGTGAGCGGGCTGAACCAAGAGACCCAGTACTTC. Complete variable domain (other parts from reference TRBV5-1 and TRBJ2-5): KAGVTQTPRYLIKTRGQQVTLSCSPISGHRSVSWYQQTPGQGLQFLFEYFSETQRNKGNFPGRFSGRQFSNSRSEMNVSTLELGDSALYLCASSLVSGLNQETQYFGPGTRLLVL.

The chain carries TRBV6-5 and TRBJ2-3, with no clear D. The germline gives CDR1 MNHEY, CDR2 SVGAGI. This CDR3 contains 15 residues. V lost 3 bases and J 2 bases, leaving 12 bases between the germline ends. CDR3 in DNA: TGTGCCAGCAGTTATTCCGGTCGGTCCACAGATACGCAGTATTTT. Protein sequence: CASSYSGRSTDTQYF.

The chain combines TRBV6-1 with TRBJ2-5; the D gene is possibly TRBD2 (5 bases). This CDR3 comprises 16 residues. V lost 4 bases and J lost 2, with 17 bases in between. Germline V gene data show CDR1 as MNHNS and CDR2 as SASEGT. The CDR3 nucleotides are TGTGCCAGCAGTGTTGGTAGGGCGGGTCTACAAGAGACCCAGTACTTC. Translated, it gives CASSVGRAGLQETQYF.

This rearrangement joins TRBV19 to TRBJ1-2, with 9 bases identical to TRBD1. CDR3 length: 13 amino acids. Germline assignment: CDR1 LNHDA and CDR2 SQIVND (reference sequence). The V and J ends lost 9 bases and 3 bases, in that order; junction bases with no gene match: 5. CDR3 bases: TGTGCCAGCCTCGACAGGGGGGACTATGGCTACACCTTC. Protein sequence: CASLDRGDYGYTF.

V and J are TRBV6-1 and TRBJ2-2; unclear D gene. The CDR3 has 16 amino acids. V lost 1 base, J lost 0 bases, and 9 bases lay in between. The V gene's germline CDR1 is MNHNS and CDR2 SASEGT. The CDR3 spells CASSEGKTTNTGELFF. In DNA form, the CDR3 reads TGTGCCAGCAGTGAAGGGAAGACAACGAACACCGGGGAGCTGTTTTTT.

V gene TRBV5-1 combines with J gene TRBJ2-5; 7 bases align to TRBD1. V was pared by 4 bases and J by 1 base, with 10 bases of the junction left unmatched. The CDR3 is 16 residues long. Germline V CDR1 and CDR2: SGHRS, YFSETQ. Here the CDR3 DNA reads TGCGCCAGCAGCCCCCGGGGACAGAACATCCAAGAGACCCAGTACTTC. This gives the protein CASSPRGQNIQETQYF. Drawing the rest from reference TRBV5-1 and TRBJ2-5, the complete variable domain is KAGVTQTPRYLIKTRGQQVTLSCSPISGHRSVSWYQQTPGQGLQFLFEYFSETQRNKGNFPGRFSGRQFSNSRSEMNVSTLELGDSALYLCASSPRGQNIQETQYFGPGTRLLVL.

J is TRBJ2-7 and V is TRBV12-3 or TRBV12-4; 9 nucleotides line up with TRBD1. V was clipped by 4 bases and J by 6 bases; unmatched bases: 4. The CDR3 is 13 amino acids. In DNA form, the CDR3 reads TGTGCCAGCAGTTCCGGGACAGGGCTCGAGCAGTACTTC. This encodes CASSSGTGLEQYF.

The V gene is TRBV5-5, the J gene TRBJ2-1; D remains unclear. V lost 2 bases and J 2 bases, leaving 5 bases between the germline ends. The germline CDR1 and CDR2 sequences are SGHKS and YYEKEE (reference sequence). The CDR3 sequence is 13 residues long. The CDR3 DNA sequence: TGTGCCAGCAGCTTCCGGACCTACAATGAGCAGTTCTTC. Translating gives CASSFRTYNEQFF.

J is TRBJ1-4 and V is TRBV5-1, with TRBD1 identical over 10 bases. Trimming removed 3 bases from V and 7 bases from J; junction bases left unmatched: 3. This CDR3 has 14 residues. Germline CDR1 SGHRS, CDR2 YFSETQ. This chain's CDR3 is CASSYGQGGEKLFF. CDR3 in DNA: TGCGCCAGCAGCTACGGACAGGGGGGTGAAAAACTGTTTTTT.

V usage is TRBV7-2 and J usage is TRBJ2-1; D possibly corresponds to TRBD2 (5 bases). Germline V lookup: CDR1 SGHTA, CDR2 FQGNSA. The CDR3 is 17 amino acids. Trimming removed 5 bases at V and 1 base at J, with 18 bases between. Here the CDR3 DNA reads TGTGCCAGCAGCCCGCGGCGGATTTCGGGATCCTACAATGAGCAGTTCTTC. Translated, it gives CASSPRRISGSYNEQFF.

This clone was counted a single time. The gene calls are TRBV4-1 and TRBJ1-2; unclear D gene. Germline CDR1 MGHRA, CDR2 YSYEKL. V was pared by 1 base and J by 2 bases, with 8 bases between. CDR3 length equals 14 residues. This CDR3 is CASSQGGTNYGYTF. For the CDR3, the DNA is TGCGCCAGCAGCCAAGGAGGCACAAACTATGGCTACACCTTC.

The chain has TRBV7-9 and TRBJ1-2; no clear D gene. Trimming removed 7 bases from V and 4 bases from J, with 13 bases in between. Per germline, CDR1 SEHNR and CDR2 FQNEAQ (reference sequence). This CDR3 has 13 amino acids. The CDR3 DNA is TGTGCCAGCACCTCGAGGCCCAGCTATGGCTACACCTTC. This translates into CASTSRPSYGYTF.

This clone was detected only once. CDR3 loop: CASSYSGSYTNYGYTF. The DNA for the CDR3 is TGTGCCAGCAGTTACTCGGGCAGCTATACTAACTATGGCTACACCTTC. The chain employs TRBV6-5 and TRBJ1-2; D unclear. CDR3 size: 16 residues. Germline V CDR1 and CDR2: MNHEY, SVGAGI. The V and J ends lost 0 bases and 0 bases respectively, with 11 bases between them.

The rearrangement uses TRBV19 and TRBJ1-5; D ambiguous. The CDR3 has 11 residues. Germline V gives CDR1 LNHDA, CDR2 SQIVND (reference sequence). V was cut by 4 bases and J by 6 bases, with 4 bases left in between. DNA for the CDR3: TGTGCCAGTAGTAGTAGTCAGCCCCAGCATTTT. Translated: CASSSSQPQHF.

This rearrangement joins TRBV9 to TRBJ1-1; tentatively, D is TRBD1 (5 bases). The CDR3 has 14 amino acids. V dropped 6 bases and J dropped 5 bases, with 17 bases sitting between them. Looked up from germline, CDR1 is SGDLS and CDR2 is YYNGEE. Written as DNA, the CDR3 is TGTGCCAGCACTCTAGGACAATCAGGGACTGAAGCTTTCTTT. This sequence encodes CASTLGQSGTEAFF.

The chain uses TRBV6-2 or TRBV6-3 and TRBJ2-1, with D perhaps matching TRBD2 (5 bases). The CDR3 consists of 12 residues. Trimming pared 2 bases from V and 7 bases from J, leaving 6 bases between. Germline V lookup: CDR1 MNHEY, CDR2 SVGEGT. CDR3 bases: TGTGCCAGCAGTTACGGAGGAAATGAGCAGTTCTTC. Translation gives CASSYGGNEQFF.

This sequence joins TRBV11-2 and TRBJ1-2; 9 positions agree with TRBD1. Germline CDR1 is SGHAT and CDR2 is FQNNGV. The V segment lost 3 bases and the J segment 5 bases; nucleotides outside the gene matches: 7. The CDR3 extends over 15 amino acids. The CDR3 bases are TGTGCCAGCAGCTTGACGGGGACAGGGATTTATGGCTACACCTTC. Protein: CASSLTGTGIYGYTF.

The rearrangement joins TRBV6-2 or TRBV6-3 to TRBJ2-2; no clear D. Germline CDR1 is MNHEY and CDR2 is SVGEGT. There are 13 residues in the CDR3. V was trimmed by 6 bases and J by 2 bases, leaving 7 bases between them. The CDR3 DNA reads as TGTGCCAGCAGCCGACAAAACACCGGGGAGCTGTTTTTT. Residues: CASSRQNTGELFF.

The rearrangement uses TRBV7-2 and TRBJ1-3, with TRBD1 identical over 8 bases. V lost 1 base and J lost 0; bases outside the gene matches: 8. CDR1 is SGHTA and CDR2 is FQGNSA in the germline V gene. The CDR3 runs 18 residues. CDR3 region: CASSLGGQGALSGNTIYF. The CDR3 nucleotides read TGTGCCAGCAGCTTAGGAGGGCAGGGGGCCCTCTCTGGAAACACCATATATTTT.

DNA for the CDR3: TGTGCCAGCAGTGAGGGGCGGCCCTACGAGCAGTACTTC. This sequence encodes CASSEGRPYEQYF. The gene calls are TRBV6-1 and TRBJ2-7, with D perhaps matching TRBD1 (5 bases). The CDR3 loop spans 13 amino acids. Germline V gene data show CDR1 as MNHNS and CDR2 as SASEGT. V lost 3 bases and J lost 2, with 8 bases in between.

The gene calls are TRBV30 and TRBJ2-2; TRBD2 agrees at 7 bases. This CDR3 has 19 amino acids. V dropped 7 bases and J dropped 6; count of bases not matched to a gene: 26. CDR1 is GTSNPN and CDR2 is SVGIG in the germline V gene (reference sequence). The DNA for the CDR3 is TGTGCCTACACTTACGACCGGTGGAGGCCGGGGGGAGTCCCCGGGGAGCTGTTTTTT. Translating it yields CAYTYDRWRPGGVPGELFF.

The V and J genes are TRBV2 and TRBJ2-3; D ambiguous. Between the trimmed V and J ends, which lost 10 bases and 2 bases, there was a span of 4 bases. The CDR3 length is 10 residues. Germline V gives CDR1 SNHLY, CDR2 FYNNEI. The chain's CDR3 is CAIFTDTQYF. CDR3 in DNA: TGTGCCATCTTCACAGATACGCAGTATTTT.

The rearrangement uses TRBV19 and TRBJ1-6, with TRBD1 matching 10 bases. The CDR3 consists of 14 residues. From germline, CDR1 is LNHDA and CDR2 SQIVND (reference sequence). J lost 9 bases, V lost 5 bases, and 4 bases had no gene match. The CDR3 nucleotides read TGTGCCAGTAGTCCTGACAGGGGGCTTTCACCCCTCCACTTT. This gives the protein CASSPDRGLSPLHF.

J is TRBJ1-2 and V is TRBV25-1, with D possibly being TRBD1 (6 bases). From germline, CDR1 is MGHDK and CDR2 SYGVNS. The CDR3 runs to 13 residues. Trimming removed 10 bases at V and 3 bases at J, with 15 bases between. This CDR3 reads CATRSWTDYGYTF. The CDR3 DNA reads as TGTGCCACCCGAAGCTGGACAGACTATGGCTACACCTTC.

The rearrangement uses TRBV3-1 (or the pseudogene TRBV3-2) and TRBJ2-5; D not resolved. With 0 bases removed from V and 2 bases from J, the gap between germline ends came to 10 bases. Germline V gene sequence: CDR1 LGHDT, CDR2 YNNKEL (reference sequence). The CDR3 runs 15 residues. The CDR3 coding sequence is TGTGCCAGCAGCCAAGATAGGCACAGACAAGAGACCCAGTACTTC. This gives the protein CASSQDRHRQETQYF.

The genes are TRBV13 and TRBJ2-1, with D perhaps TRBD2 (6 bases). CDR1 is PRHDT, CDR2 FYEKMQ, per germline (reference sequence). Trimming removed 5 bases at V and 4 bases at J, with 12 bases between. The CDR3 is 14 amino acids. CDR3 loop: CASSLWGLYNEQFF. CDR3 coding DNA: TGTGCCAGCAGCCTATGGGGACTTTACAATGAGCAGTTCTTC.